Following are 3 T cell receptor beta chains from one sample sequenced in a study of blood T cell repertoires in COVID-19. The protocol was immunoSEQ multiplex PCR, while the TCRdb copy is restricted to in-frame clones and leaves out a portion. The table includes about 54,000 clones, roughly four fifths detected once. Sequenced: peripheral blood. The receptors were sampled from a woman aged 55-69 years with acute or convalescent COVID-19.

CDR3: CASSRLAGGLLYQETQYF. CDR3 bases: TGTGCCAGCAGTCGGCTAGCGGGGGGGCTTCTTTACCAAGAGACCCAGTACTTC. The chain recombines TRBV27 with TRBJ2-5, with 12 bases matching TRBD2. Germline V lookup: CDR1 MNHEY, CDR2 SMNVEV (reference sequence). CDR3 size: 18 residues. The J segment lost 0 bases and the V segment lost 5 bases, leaving 10 bases of the junction unmatched.

This clone was seen once. The chain has TRBV6-5 and TRBJ2-5; a possible D gene is TRBD2 (7 bases). Germline assignment: CDR1 MNHEY and CDR2 SVGAGI. V dropped 11 bases and J dropped 5 bases, with 21 bases sitting between them. The CDR3 consists of 14 residues. The DNA for the CDR3 is TGTGCCGGTCGTCGAGGGGGGGCCCAGGAGACCCAGTACTTC. Amino acids: CAGRRGGAQETQYF.

The CDR3 DNA reads as TGTGCCAGCAGCGTAGGGGAAGCGGGGACTAGCACAGATACGCAGTATTTT. It specifies CASSVGEAGTSTDTQYF. The chain combines TRBV9 with TRBJ2-3; TRBD2 aligns across 7 bases. CDR3 length equals 17 residues. The V gene's germline CDR1 is SGDLS and CDR2 YYNGEE. The junction had 7 bases not matched to a gene; V was cut back by 0 bases and J by 0 bases.